These T cell receptor beta chains were read from a single sample in a study of blood T cell repertoires in COVID-19. Sequenced by immunoSEQ multiplex PCR; TCRdb stores in-frame clones only, minus some. In the table there are 110,000 to 150,000 clones, more than 75% of which are singletons. The sequenced sample consisted of PBMCs or T cells enriched from blood (not recorded which). These receptors originate from a man between 60 and 75 years old who had recovered from COVID-19. Both conserved end residues are part of each CDR3. The D gene is left open where the match is weak. Clone size appears in some rows only: once, few, many, or a class for an expanded clone.

CDR3nt	CDR3aa	v_gene	abundance	j_gene	d_gene
TGTGCCAGCAACCCTATAGCGGGACCCTACGAGCAGTACTTC	CASNPIAGPYEQYF	TRBV28	few	TRBJ2-7	TRBD2
TGTGCCAGCAGTTTGGCATGGTTCGACGAGCAGTACTTC	CASSLAWFDEQYF	TRBV27	-	TRBJ2-7	-
TGTGCCAGCAGCTTCGTTCTCGGGGCTGGAAACACCATATATTTT	CASSFVLGAGNTIYF	TRBV11-2	-	TRBJ1-3	-
TGTGCCAGCAGTGAACCTCCTCCAGATACGCAGTATTTT	CASSEPPPDTQYF	TRBV6-1	-	TRBJ2-3	-
TGTGCCAGCAGCCAAAGACAGTCGAACACTGAAGCTTTCTTT	CASSQRQSNTEAFF	TRBV3-1/TRBV3-2	-	TRBJ1-1	-
TGTGCCAGCACTGAACTTCCAAGATCACCCCTCCACTTT	CASTELPRSPLHF	TRBV11-2	-	TRBJ1-6	-
TGTGCCAGCTCACCACCTACGGTTGCGGGGATCGGGGAGCTGTTTTTT	CASSPPTVAGIGELFF	TRBV18	-	TRBJ2-2	-
TGTGCCAGCAGTGTAAACACGAATTCACCCCTCCACTTT	CASSVNTNSPLHF	TRBV6-4	-	TRBJ1-6	-
TGTGCCAGCAGCGTAACAGTCGGGGAGCTGTTTTTT	CASSVTVGELFF	TRBV9	-	TRBJ2-2	-
TGTGCCTCAAAGACAGGCTCCTACGAGCAGTACTTC	CASKTGSYEQYF	TRBV30	-	TRBJ2-7	-
TGTGCCAGCAGTGAAGCATTCAAGGGTCGCGGACTAGCGGGAGAGACCCAGTACTTC	CASSEAFKGRGLAGETQYF	TRBV6-1	few	TRBJ2-5	TRBD2
TGTGCCAGCAGTCAGACAGGGGGCAATCAGCCCCAGCATTTT	CASSQTGGNQPQHF	TRBV27	few	TRBJ1-5	TRBD1
TGTGCCAGCAGCCCCGAAATTCCGCCGACTAGCAGTTACGAGCAGTACTTC	CASSPEIPPTSSYEQYF	TRBV7-6	-	TRBJ2-7	TRBD2
TGTGCCAGCAGCTTAGTCCAGGGTTACACTGAAGCTTTCTTT	CASSLVQGYTEAFF	TRBV11-2	-	TRBJ1-1	-
TGTGCCAGCTCACCAAAGACTAGCGGGAGTTACGAGCAGTACTTC	CASSPKTSGSYEQYF	TRBV18	-	TRBJ2-7	TRBD2
TGTGCCAGCAGCGTAGGCCTAGCGGGGGGATTCTACAATGAGCAGTTCTTC	CASSVGLAGGFYNEQFF	TRBV9	-	TRBJ2-1	TRBD2
TGTGCCAGCAGCCGAACAGGGTCAGAGACCCAGTACTTC	CASSRTGSETQYF	TRBV12-3/TRBV12-4	-	TRBJ2-5	-
TGCGCCAGCAGCCAACTGGCTAGCGGGGCAGAGACCCAGTACTTC	CASSQLASGAETQYF	TRBV5-1	-	TRBJ2-5	TRBD2
TGTGCCATCAGTGTGGGACAGGGACCTTCCTACGAGCAGTACTTC	CAISVGQGPSYEQYF	TRBV10-3	few	TRBJ2-7	TRBD1
TGTGCCAGCAGCTTAGCTGCACAGGGTTACGAGCAGTACTTC	CASSLAAQGYEQYF	TRBV11-2	-	TRBJ2-7	-
TGTGCCAGTAGTATAGTTGGCCTCCTTCACGGACAGGGAGGCTATGGCTACACCTTC	CASSIVGLLHGQGGYGYTF	TRBV19	-	TRBJ1-2	TRBD1
TGTGCCAGCAGCCATCGGACAGGAGTAAATGAAAAACTGTTTTTT	CASSHRTGVNEKLFF	TRBV13	-	TRBJ1-4	TRBD1
TGTGCCAGCAGCCCCCCTACAGGGGGCTTGTTCTTC	CASSPPTGGLFF	TRBV7-3	-	TRBJ2-1	TRBD1
TGTGCCAGCACCCGGGACTACTCCTACAATGAGCAGTTCTTC	CASTRDYSYNEQFF	TRBV5-6	-	TRBJ2-1	TRBD2
TGTGCCAGCAGCTCCTCAGGGGGCGATCAGCCCCAGCATTTT	CASSSSGGDQPQHF	TRBV5-6	-	TRBJ1-5	TRBD1
TGTGCCAGCAGCTTGACGGGACAGGTTAGGACTGAAGCTTTCTTT	CASSLTGQVRTEAFF	TRBV5-4	-	TRBJ1-1	TRBD1
TGTGCCAGCAGCTTCCAGGGCTCCTACGAGCAGTACTTC	CASSFQGSYEQYF	TRBV7-2	once	TRBJ2-7	-
TGTGCCAGCAGTTTACGACTAGCGGGGGCCGCTTCCAATGAGCAGTTCTTC	CASSLRLAGAASNEQFF	TRBV27	-	TRBJ2-1	TRBD2
TGTGCCAGTAGGGACTTTTTAACTGCTACGCAGTATTTT	CASRDFLTATQYF	TRBV2	-	TRBJ2-3	-
TGTGCCAGCAGTTCGCCACGGGAGGGGGCGACTGAAGCTTTCTTT	CASSSPREGATEAFF	TRBV28	-	TRBJ1-1	TRBD1
TGTGCCAGCAGTTTACTAGCGCCCGGCACAGATACGCAGTATTTT	CASSLLAPGTDTQYF	TRBV27	-	TRBJ2-3	-